The next 21 T cell receptor beta chains were all read from a single sample in a study of T cell repertoires in cytomegalovirus infection. These receptors have no known antigen. TCRdb re-called the reads through MiXCR, storing one row per CDR3 protein. The sample has about 89,000 distinct CDR3 sequences, 25% to 35% seen once. The source material was CD8+ T cells from cultured PBMCs, sampled from culture after CMV antigen stimulation. The receptors shown here come from a human donor in good health (CMV status not recorded). Some clones in this sample may be carry-over from other donors' samples.

The chain employs TRBV25-1 and TRBJ2-2; D may correspond to TRBD1 or TRBD2 (5 bases each). Trimming stripped 7 bases from V and 6 bases from J, with 12 bases between. The CDR3 loop spans 13 amino acids. CDR1 is MGHDK and CDR2 is SYGVNS in the germline V gene. This CDR3 is CASTSGAPGELFF. For the CDR3, the DNA is TGTGCCAGCACCTCCGGGGCCCCCGGGGAGCTGTTTTTT.

V and J are TRBV27 and TRBJ2-7; the match to TRBD1 covers 8 bases. Germline V gene data show CDR1 as MNHEY and CDR2 as SMNVEV (reference sequence). V shed 4 bases and J 3 bases; nucleotides not matched to a gene: 8. The CDR3 is 15 residues long. CDR3 protein: CASSSGQGLDYEQYF. The CDR3 region has the DNA TGTGCCAGCAGTTCAGGACAGGGTTTGGACTACGAGCAGTACTTC.

The sample holds many counts of this clonotype. The CDR3 coding sequence is TGTGCCAGCAGTTACAGTGGGGTGCAGTACTTC. Its translation: CASSYSGVQYF. This sequence joins TRBV6-5 and TRBJ2-7; D gene uncertain. Germline CDR1 and CDR2: MNHEY and SVGAGI. V was shortened by 2 bases and J by 9 bases, with 8 bases between the two germline ends. The CDR3 spans 11 residues.

The chain has TRBV12-3 or TRBV12-4 and TRBJ2-1; maybe TRBD1 (6 bases). This CDR3 contains 14 residues. Between the trimmed V and J ends, which lost 7 bases and 2 bases, there was a span of 12 bases. The CDR3, as DNA: TGTGCCAGCACCCTTGGGGACACCTACAATGAGCAGTTCTTC. It encodes CASTLGDTYNEQFF.

This clonotype was seen only a few times. This sequence joins TRBV6-2 or TRBV6-3 and TRBJ1-1; no clear D gene. Germline V gene data show CDR1 as MNHEY and CDR2 as SVGEGT. V lost 2 bases to trimming and J lost 1 base, with 8 bases between them. The CDR3 length is 14 residues. The CDR3 region is CASSYIEENTEAFF. The CDR3 nucleotides are TGTGCCAGCAGTTACATCGAGGAGAACACTGAAGCTTTCTTT.

The table lists this clonotype with many counts. The chain combines TRBV19 with TRBJ2-1; D ambiguous. This CDR3 is built from 12 residues. Trimming stripped 5 bases from V and 0 bases from J, with 2 bases between. Looked up from germline, CDR1 is LNHDA and CDR2 is SQIVND (reference sequence). CDR3 DNA: TGTGCCAGTAGTCCCTCCTACAATGAGCAGTTCTTC. Translation gives CASSPSYNEQFF.

This clonotype appeared a few times. The gene calls are TRBV20-1 and TRBJ2-4; 8 positions match TRBD1. J was trimmed by 3 bases and V by 1 base; bases with no gene match: 8. CDR1 is DFQATT, CDR2 SNEGSKA, per germline (reference sequence). The CDR3 has 16 amino acids. CDR3 residues: CSARVAQGEGKNIQYF. The CDR3 coding sequence is TGCAGTGCTAGAGTTGCACAGGGGGAAGGCAAAAACATTCAGTACTTC.

This clonotype was found a few times. V and J are TRBV6-4 and TRBJ1-5, with TRBD1 as a possible D gene (5 bases). Germline V CDR1 and CDR2: MRHNA, SNTAGT. The CDR3 has 13 amino acids. The ends were cut back, 3 bases at V and 3 bases at J, with 6 bases in the middle. CDR3 residues: CASSEQANQPQHF. CDR3 nucleotides: TGTGCCAGCAGTGAACAGGCCAATCAGCCCCAGCATTTT.

This clonotype was observed a handful of times. J is TRBJ2-2 and V is TRBV2, with TRBD1 matching 9 bases. V was clipped by 10 bases and J by 3 bases; unmatched bases: 6. CDR3 size: 14 residues. Germline CDR1 reads SNHLY; CDR2 reads FYNNEI. As DNA, the CDR3 is TGTGCCACCTACAGGGGGCGAGACACCGGGGAGCTGTTTTTT. The encoded protein is CATYRGRDTGELFF.

This clonotype was seen only a few times. The J gene is TRBJ1-1, the V gene TRBV7-6; tentatively, D is TRBD1 (5 bases). CDR1 and CDR2 from the germline V gene are SGHVS and FNYEAQ. The CDR3 spans 13 residues. V was clipped by 10 bases and J by 3 bases, with 15 bases between them. The CDR3: CATTGGIDTEAFF. The DNA for the CDR3 is TGTGCCACTACCGGGGGGATTGACACTGAAGCTTTCTTT.

The table lists this clonotype with a few counts. The V call is TRBV9, the J call TRBJ2-7; 9 bases are shared with TRBD1. Germline V lookup: CDR1 SGDLS, CDR2 YYNGEE. The junction had 1 base not matched to a gene; V was cut back by 0 bases and J by 0 bases. The CDR3 spans 15 residues. In nucleotides, the CDR3 is TGTGCCAGCAGCGTAGGGACAGGGGACTCCTACGAGCAGTACTTC. The encoded protein is CASSVGTGDSYEQYF.

The sample holds a few counts of this clonotype. The J gene is TRBJ2-4, the V gene TRBV12-3 or TRBV12-4; D perhaps matches TRBD2 (6 bases). The CDR3 runs to 13 residues. Trimming stripped 3 bases from V and 7 bases from J, with 10 bases between. CDR3 loop: CASSFGGTNIQYF. The CDR3 DNA reads TGTGCCAGCAGTTTTGGGGGGACCAACATTCAGTACTTC.

This clonotype was seen at least ten times. This rearrangement joins TRBV7-9 to TRBJ2-1; 9 bases agree with TRBD1. The CDR3 is made up of 16 amino acids. Germline lookup yields CDR1 SEHNR and CDR2 FQNEAQ (reference sequence). J lost 0 bases, V lost 1 base, and 1 base had no gene match. This CDR3 is CASSLVDRGSYNEQFF. In DNA, the CDR3 is TGTGCCAGCAGCTTAGTGGACAGGGGCTCCTACAATGAGCAGTTCTTC.

This clonotype was observed at least ten times. The V and J genes are TRBV7-8 and TRBJ1-2; 11 bases are shared with TRBD1. The CDR3 has 15 amino acids. The V and J ends lost 5 bases and 8 bases, in that order; junction bases with no gene match: 10. The V gene's germline CDR1 is SGHVS and CDR2 FQNEAQ. The CDR3 DNA reads as TGTGCCAGCAGCACCGGACAGGGGGCGCTTGGAGGCTACACCTTC. The encoded protein is CASSTGQGALGGYTF.

This clonotype was observed at least ten times. The chain couples TRBV27 to TRBJ1-2; D uncertain. V was shortened by 4 bases and J by 7 bases, with 19 bases between the two germline ends. The CDR3 is 15 residues long. Germline lookup yields CDR1 MNHEY and CDR2 SMNVEV (reference sequence). CDR3 coding DNA: TGTGCCAGCAGTTCACGACCGAATTCCTGGCTTGGCTACACCTTC. Protein product: CASSSRPNSWLGYTF.

The V call is TRBV10-3, the J call TRBJ2-7, with D unresolved. Per germline, CDR1 ENHRY and CDR2 SYGVKD. Between the trimmed V and J ends, which lost 6 bases and 0 bases, there was a span of 6 bases. The length of the CDR3 is 12 residues. The CDR3: CAISQSSYEQYF. CDR3 coding DNA: TGTGCCATCAGCCAGAGCTCCTACGAGCAGTACTTC.

This clonotype was counted between two and nine times. This sequence joins TRBV7-2 and TRBJ1-5; a possible D gene is TRBD1 (5 bases). The CDR3 has 15 residues. Between the trimmed V and J ends, which lost 5 bases and 4 bases, there was a span of 15 bases. CDR1 and CDR2 (germline): SGHTA, FQGNSA. The CDR3 DNA follows: TGTGCCAGCAGCCCTTGGGAGGGGTTGAATCAGCCCCAGCATTTT. Amino acids: CASSPWEGLNQPQHF.

The chain couples TRBV11-2 to TRBJ1-6; 8 nucleotides agree with TRBD1. Trimming removed 3 bases from V and 7 bases from J; junction bases left unmatched: 5. Germline loops: CDR1 SGHAT, CDR2 FQNNGV. The CDR3 has 15 amino acids. The DNA for the CDR3 is TGTGCCAGCAGCTTTACACAGGGGGTAAATTCACCCCTCCACTTT. Amino acid sequence: CASSFTQGVNSPLHF.

The chain uses TRBV7-3 and TRBJ2-2; either TRBD1 or TRBD2 may fit D (5 bases each). Germline loops: CDR1 SGHTA, CDR2 FQGTGA. The CDR3 has 14 amino acids. V was cut by 4 bases and J by 4 bases, with 10 bases left in between. The CDR3 bases are TGTGCCAGCAGCTATGGGACCGGCACCGGGGAGCTGTTTTTT. Translating gives CASSYGTGTGELFF.

This clonotype came up many times. The J gene is TRBJ2-1, the V gene TRBV12-3 or TRBV12-4, with 8 bases fitting TRBD1. J lost 7 bases, V lost 2 bases, and 4 bases had no gene match. The CDR3 is made up of 14 amino acids. The CDR3 spells CASSLMDRENEQFF. For the CDR3, the DNA is TGTGCCAGCAGTTTAATGGACAGGGAGAATGAGCAGTTCTTC.

This clonotype was recorded a few times. The gene calls are TRBV2 and TRBJ1-6; D gene uncertain. The CDR3 is 16 residues long. V lost 3 bases and J lost 0, with 9 bases in between. Germline lookup yields CDR1 SNHLY and CDR2 FYNNEI. The CDR3 loop is CASSELWDSYNSPLHF. The CDR3 region has the DNA TGTGCCAGCAGTGAGTTGTGGGACTCCTATAATTCACCCCTCCACTTT.